A selection of T cell receptor beta chains follows, all from one sample in a study of shared clonotypes between healthy human individuals. Measured with immunoSEQ multiplex PCR; TCRdb has only the in-frame clones, and not every one. The sample has approximately 530,000 clones; about 96% are singletons. The source material was naive CD4+ T cells sorted from blood. The source of these receptors is a woman in her twenties or thirties in good health. Both conserved end residues are part of each CDR3. The D gene is left open where the match is weak. Rows give clone size only sometimes, using once, few, many, or a class for an expanded clone.

clone_size: .; j_call: TRBJ2-7; d_call: TRBD2; v_call: TRBV18; cdr3_nt: TGTGCCAGCTCTCCGGGGGGAAGAGAAGAGCAGTACTTC; cdr3_aa: CASSPGGREEQYF
clone_size: .; j_call: TRBJ2-3; d_call: .; v_call: TRBV29-1; cdr3_nt: TGCAGCGTTGAAGATTTGGAGAAAGGCACAGATACGCAGTATTTT; cdr3_aa: CSVEDLEKGTDTQYF
clone_size: .; j_call: TRBJ2-3; d_call: .; v_call: TRBV11-2; cdr3_nt: TGTGCCAGCAGCTTATATCCGGATACGCAGTATTTT; cdr3_aa: CASSLYPDTQYF
clone_size: .; j_call: TRBJ1-4; d_call: .; v_call: TRBV11-2; cdr3_nt: TGTGCCAGCAGCTCCCGACAGTCAACTAATGAAAAACTGTTTTTT; cdr3_aa: CASSSRQSTNEKLFF
clone_size: once; j_call: TRBJ1-3; d_call: TRBD1; v_call: TRBV27; cdr3_nt: TGTGCCAGCAGTTTATCAACAGGGGCTGGAAACACCATATATTTT; cdr3_aa: CASSLSTGAGNTIYF
clone_size: .; j_call: TRBJ1-1; d_call: .; v_call: TRBV5-1; cdr3_nt: TGCGCCAGCAGCTTCGGGGGCGCGCGGCCTACTGAAGCTTTCTTT; cdr3_aa: CASSFGGARPTEAFF
clone_size: .; j_call: TRBJ2-5; d_call: TRBD2; v_call: TRBV28; cdr3_nt: TGTGCCAGCAGTTTTAGGGCGGGAGACCAAGAGACCCAGTACTTC; cdr3_aa: CASSFRAGDQETQYF
clone_size: .; j_call: TRBJ2-7; d_call: .; v_call: TRBV11-3; cdr3_nt: TGTGCCAGCAGCTTAGGACCACACTACGAGCAGTACTTC; cdr3_aa: CASSLGPHYEQYF
clone_size: .; j_call: TRBJ2-2; d_call: .; v_call: TRBV7-2; cdr3_nt: TGTGCCAGCAGCTTATTTCAGGGTCCGGCCAGGGAGCTGTTTTTT; cdr3_aa: CASSLFQGPARELFF
clone_size: .; j_call: TRBJ2-7; d_call: .; v_call: TRBV11-2; cdr3_nt: TGTGCCAGCAGCTTAGATCAAGGATGGACGGGGCAGTACTTC; cdr3_aa: CASSLDQGWTGQYF
clone_size: .; j_call: TRBJ2-2; d_call: .; v_call: TRBV6-1; cdr3_nt: TGTGCCAGCAGTGCCGGAATGGTTGCCGCCGGGGAGCTGTTTTTT; cdr3_aa: CASSAGMVAAGELFF
clone_size: .; j_call: TRBJ2-7; d_call: .; v_call: TRBV7-2; cdr3_nt: TGTGCCAGCAGCTTAGCCGCCAGGATCTCCTACGAGCAGTACTTC; cdr3_aa: CASSLAARISYEQYF
clone_size: .; j_call: TRBJ2-7; d_call: TRBD1; v_call: TRBV5-4; cdr3_nt: TGTGCCAGCAGCTTGGCGGGGACAGGTATCTACGAGCAGTACTTC; cdr3_aa: CASSLAGTGIYEQYF
clone_size: .; j_call: TRBJ2-1; d_call: TRBD2; v_call: TRBV7-8; cdr3_nt: TGTGCCAGCAGTAGAACTCCGGGACTAGACTCCTACAATGAGCAGTTCTTC; cdr3_aa: CASSRTPGLDSYNEQFF
clone_size: .; j_call: TRBJ2-7; d_call: TRBD1; v_call: TRBV6-5; cdr3_nt: TGTGCCAGCAGTTACGGGTTGGGGCAGGGGGCGAACGAGCAGTACTTC; cdr3_aa: CASSYGLGQGANEQYF
clone_size: .; j_call: TRBJ1-3; d_call: .; v_call: TRBV30; cdr3_nt: TGTGCCTGGAGTGTAGGGGGATCCTCTGGAAACACCATATATTTT; cdr3_aa: CAWSVGGSSGNTIYF
clone_size: .; j_call: TRBJ2-1; d_call: .; v_call: TRBV7-9; cdr3_nt: TGTGCCAGCAGCTTAGTTCGTGGTACCCTCTTGCATGAGCAGTTCTTC; cdr3_aa: CASSLVRGTLLHEQFF
clone_size: .; j_call: TRBJ2-7; d_call: TRBD2; v_call: TRBV9; cdr3_nt: TGTGCCAGCAGCGTAGCGGCTAGCGGAGGGGCCTACGAGCAGTACTTC; cdr3_aa: CASSVAASGGAYEQYF
clone_size: once; j_call: TRBJ2-2; d_call: .; v_call: TRBV29-1; cdr3_nt: TGCAGCGTTGACGCCCGGACCGGGGAGCTGTTTTTT; cdr3_aa: CSVDARTGELFF
clone_size: .; j_call: TRBJ1-1; d_call: TRBD1; v_call: TRBV4-2; cdr3_nt: TGTGCCAGCAGCCATACAGGGGACATGAACACTGAAGCTTTCTTT; cdr3_aa: CASSHTGDMNTEAFF
clone_size: .; j_call: TRBJ1-5; d_call: .; v_call: TRBV9; cdr3_nt: TGTGCCAGCAGCGAGGAGGGTGTCGGGCCCCAGCATTTT; cdr3_aa: CASSEEGVGPQHF
clone_size: .; j_call: TRBJ1-1; d_call: TRBD1; v_call: TRBV6-1; cdr3_nt: TGTGCCAGCAGTGAAGCCGGGACAGGGATTGAAGCTTTCTTT; cdr3_aa: CASSEAGTGIEAFF
clone_size: .; j_call: TRBJ2-1; d_call: .; v_call: TRBV5-1; cdr3_nt: TGCGCCAGCAGGACAGAGGGGTCCTACAATGAGCAGTTCTTC; cdr3_aa: CASRTEGSYNEQFF
clone_size: once; j_call: TRBJ2-1; d_call: TRBD2; v_call: TRBV5-4; cdr3_nt: TGTGCCAGCAGGCTGGGGGGAGGGAAATACAATGAGCAGTTCTTC; cdr3_aa: CASRLGGGKYNEQFF
clone_size: .; j_call: TRBJ1-3; d_call: .; v_call: TRBV4-1; cdr3_nt: TGCGCCAGCAGCCAAGGACAGTCCGGGGTGGGAGGAAACACCATATATTTT; cdr3_aa: CASSQGQSGVGGNTIYF
clone_size: .; j_call: TRBJ2-1; d_call: .; v_call: TRBV11-2; cdr3_nt: TGTGCCAGCAGCTTAGATCGGCCTCTAGGGCAGTTCTTC; cdr3_aa: CASSLDRPLGQFF
clone_size: once; j_call: TRBJ2-7; d_call: TRBD2; v_call: TRBV7-2; cdr3_nt: TGTGCCAGCAGCTTAGGGGGACTAGCGGGAGCCTACGAGCAGTACTTC; cdr3_aa: CASSLGGLAGAYEQYF
clone_size: .; j_call: TRBJ1-2; d_call: .; v_call: TRBV7-8; cdr3_nt: TGTGCCAGCAGCTTAGATATGGGGACTTGGACTAACTATGGCTACACCTTC; cdr3_aa: CASSLDMGTWTNYGYTF
clone_size: .; j_call: TRBJ2-7; d_call: TRBD1; v_call: TRBV19; cdr3_nt: TGTGCCAGTAGAAGACAGGGGACCTACGAGCAGTACTTC; cdr3_aa: CASRRQGTYEQYF
clone_size: .; j_call: TRBJ1-5; d_call: .; v_call: TRBV2; cdr3_nt: TGTGCCAGCAGTGAGGGAGGGGAGCCCCAGCATTTT; cdr3_aa: CASSEGGEPQHF
clone_size: .; j_call: TRBJ1-3; d_call: .; v_call: TRBV10-3; cdr3_nt: TGTGCCATCAGTGAAGTCTCTGGAAACACCATATATTTT; cdr3_aa: CAISEVSGNTIYF
clone_size: .; j_call: TRBJ1-4; d_call: TRBD1; v_call: TRBV2; cdr3_nt: TGTGCCAGCAGACAGGGGTTGGAAGAAAAACTGTTTTTT; cdr3_aa: CASRQGLEEKLFF
clone_size: .; j_call: TRBJ2-7; d_call: TRBD1; v_call: TRBV28; cdr3_nt: TGTGCCAGCACAAGGGGACAGGGGGCATACGAGCAGTACTTC; cdr3_aa: CASTRGQGAYEQYF
clone_size: .; j_call: TRBJ2-7; d_call: .; v_call: TRBV11-2; cdr3_nt: TGTGCCACGACACCCGCGGGCCTGGTTGGCTACGAGCAGTACTTC; cdr3_aa: CATTPAGLVGYEQYF
clone_size: .; j_call: TRBJ2-5; d_call: .; v_call: TRBV2; cdr3_nt: TGTGCCAGCAAACGGGAGTCACAAGAGACCCAGTACTTC; cdr3_aa: CASKRESQETQYF
clone_size: .; j_call: TRBJ2-3; d_call: TRBD2; v_call: TRBV11-2; cdr3_nt: TGTGCCAGCAGCCCTGGACTAGCTCAAGATACGCAGTATTTT; cdr3_aa: CASSPGLAQDTQYF